The T cell receptor (beta chain) under discussion was sequenced for a study of CD8 T cells in ankylosing spondylitis. Only a few counts were recorded for this clonotype. Its specificity is unknown. TCRdb redid the calling of the 5' RACE reads with MiXCR, one entry per CDR3 protein. The sample shows roughly 90,000 distinct CDR3 sequences, approximately 8.9% of them seen only once. The CDR3 spans 14 residues. V dropped 6 bases and J dropped 3; count of bases not matched to a gene: 4. Germline CDR1 LNHDA, CDR2 SQIVND (reference sequence). Whole-study results and caveats: A TCR beta motif of fewer than 10 highly homologous variants seemed to mark ankylosing spondylitis blood.

This receptor was obtained from a male donor with ankylosing spondylitis. The chain is built from TRBV19 and TRBJ2-7; 11 bases align to TRBD1. What was sequenced was blood, either unsorted or a sorted T cell fraction (not recorded which). The CDR3: CASRTGQGDYEQYF. The CDR3 coding sequence is TGTGCCAGTAGAACGGGACAGGGGGACTACGAGCAGTACTTC.